One T cell receptor beta chain is described in this entry. The data belong to a study of OX40 agonist ivuxolimab in advanced cancers. J was trimmed by 3 bases and V by 5 bases; bases with no gene match: 2. This CDR3 is 14 amino acids long. Germline loops: CDR1 MNHEY, CDR2 SMNVEV (reference sequence). Method: immunoSEQ multiplex PCR; TCRdb's copy keeps in-frame clones and lacks some. Of fewer than 65,000 clones in the sample, around 74% are singletons; the top ten hold roughly a tenth. The clonotype was recovered from an adult with an advanced solid tumor such as melanoma, head and neck, liver or kidney cancer. The chain joins TRBV27 to TRBJ2-5; 11 bases align to TRBD1. Sequences were derived from CD4+ or CD8+ T cells sorted from blood, sampled in a trial of the OX40 agonist ivuxolimab. The CDR3 DNA reads TGTGCCAGCAGTCCGGGACAGGGGGAAGAGACCCAGTACTTC. It is translated as CASSPGQGEETQYF.